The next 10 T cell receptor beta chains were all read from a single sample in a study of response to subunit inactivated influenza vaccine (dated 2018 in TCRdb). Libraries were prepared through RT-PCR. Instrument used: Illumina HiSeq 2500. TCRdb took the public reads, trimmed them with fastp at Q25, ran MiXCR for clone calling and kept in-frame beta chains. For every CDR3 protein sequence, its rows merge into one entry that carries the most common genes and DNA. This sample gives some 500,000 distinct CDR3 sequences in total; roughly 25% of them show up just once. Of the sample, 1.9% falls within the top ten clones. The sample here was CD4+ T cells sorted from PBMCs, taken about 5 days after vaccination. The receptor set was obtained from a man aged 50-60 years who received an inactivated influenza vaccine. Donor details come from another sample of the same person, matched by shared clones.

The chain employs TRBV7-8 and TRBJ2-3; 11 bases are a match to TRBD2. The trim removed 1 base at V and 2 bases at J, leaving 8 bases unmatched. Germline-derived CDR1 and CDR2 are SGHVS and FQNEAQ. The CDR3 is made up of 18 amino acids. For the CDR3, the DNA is TGTGCCAGCAGCTTAGGGAGTCTAGCGGGGGGCTACACAGATACGCAGTATTTT. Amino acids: CASSLGSLAGGYTDTQYF.

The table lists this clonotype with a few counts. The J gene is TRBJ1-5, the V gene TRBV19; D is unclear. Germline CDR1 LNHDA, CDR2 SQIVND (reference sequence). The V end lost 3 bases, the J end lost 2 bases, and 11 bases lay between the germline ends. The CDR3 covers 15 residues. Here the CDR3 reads CASSIESIGNQPQHF. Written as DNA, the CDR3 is TGTGCCAGTAGTATCGAATCTATAGGCAATCAGCCCCAGCATTTT.

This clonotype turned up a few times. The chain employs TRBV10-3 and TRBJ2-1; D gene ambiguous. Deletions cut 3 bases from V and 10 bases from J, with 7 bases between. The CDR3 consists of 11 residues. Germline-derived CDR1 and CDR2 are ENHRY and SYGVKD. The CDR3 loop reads CAISDRGEQFF. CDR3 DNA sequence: TGTGCCATCAGTGACAGAGGCGAGCAGTTCTTC.

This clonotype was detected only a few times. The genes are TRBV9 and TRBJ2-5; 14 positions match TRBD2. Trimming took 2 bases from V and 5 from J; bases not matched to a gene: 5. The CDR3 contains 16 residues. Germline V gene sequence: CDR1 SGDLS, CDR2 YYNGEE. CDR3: CASSVGTSGRGETQYF. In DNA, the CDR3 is TGTGCCAGCAGCGTTGGGACTAGCGGGAGAGGCGAGACCCAGTACTTC.

CDR3: CATSDPGGTGELFF. In nucleotides, the CDR3 is TGTGCCACCAGTGATCCAGGGGGTACCGGGGAGCTGTTTTTT. The V call is TRBV24-1, the J call TRBJ2-2; TRBD1 agrees at 7 bases. Germline V gene data show CDR1 as KGHDR and CDR2 as SFDVKD. Unmatched junction bases numbered 2, after V lost 3 bases and J lost 5 bases. This CDR3 is 14 amino acids long.

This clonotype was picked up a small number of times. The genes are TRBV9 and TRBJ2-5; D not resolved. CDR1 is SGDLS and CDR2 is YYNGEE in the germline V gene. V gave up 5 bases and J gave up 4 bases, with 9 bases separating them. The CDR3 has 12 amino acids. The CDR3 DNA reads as TGTGCCAGCAGTACCACCGGAGAGACCCAGTACTTC. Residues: CASSTTGETQYF.

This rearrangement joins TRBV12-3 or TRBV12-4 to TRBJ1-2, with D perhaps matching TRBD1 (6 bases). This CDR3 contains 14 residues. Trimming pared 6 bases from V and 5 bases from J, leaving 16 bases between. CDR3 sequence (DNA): TGTGCCAGCAGCATTGACAGGTCCTCTTATGGCTACACCTTC. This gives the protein CASSIDRSSYGYTF.

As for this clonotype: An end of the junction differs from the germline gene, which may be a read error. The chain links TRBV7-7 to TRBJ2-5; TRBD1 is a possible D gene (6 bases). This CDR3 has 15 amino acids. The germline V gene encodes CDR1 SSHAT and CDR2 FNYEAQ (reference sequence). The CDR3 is CASSMGAPLQETQYF. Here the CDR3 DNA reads TGTGCTAGCAGTATGGGGGCACCTCTACAAGAGACCCAGTACTTC.

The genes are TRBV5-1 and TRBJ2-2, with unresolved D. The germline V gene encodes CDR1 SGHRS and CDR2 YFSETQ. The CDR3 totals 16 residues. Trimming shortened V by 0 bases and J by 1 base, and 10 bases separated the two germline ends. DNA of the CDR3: TGCGCCAGCAGCTTGGCCGTGTACGAGAACACCGGGGAGCTGTTTTTT. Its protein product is CASSLAVYENTGELFF.

The CDR3 loop reads CSVEDLSREEPPDTQYF. The CDR3, as DNA: TGCAGCGTTGAAGATCTCTCACGGGAAGAGCCCCCAGATACGCAGTATTTT. The chain uses TRBV29-1 and TRBJ2-3; maybe TRBD2 (5 bases). In germline, CDR1 is SQVTM, CDR2 ANQGSEA. This CDR3 comprises 17 residues. The ends were cut back, 0 bases at V and 4 bases at J, with 20 bases in the middle.